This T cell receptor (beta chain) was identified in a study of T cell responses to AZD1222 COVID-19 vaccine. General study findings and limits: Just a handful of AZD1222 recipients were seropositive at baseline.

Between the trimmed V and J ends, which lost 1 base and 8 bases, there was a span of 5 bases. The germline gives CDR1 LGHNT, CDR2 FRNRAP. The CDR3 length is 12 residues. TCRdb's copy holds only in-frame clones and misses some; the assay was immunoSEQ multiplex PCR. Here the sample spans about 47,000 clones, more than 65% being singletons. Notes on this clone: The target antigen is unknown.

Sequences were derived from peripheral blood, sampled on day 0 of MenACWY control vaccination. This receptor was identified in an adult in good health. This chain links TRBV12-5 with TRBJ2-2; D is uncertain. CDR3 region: CASGLGAGELFF. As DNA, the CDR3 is TGTGCTAGTGGTTTGGGTGCGGGGGAGCTGTTTTTT.